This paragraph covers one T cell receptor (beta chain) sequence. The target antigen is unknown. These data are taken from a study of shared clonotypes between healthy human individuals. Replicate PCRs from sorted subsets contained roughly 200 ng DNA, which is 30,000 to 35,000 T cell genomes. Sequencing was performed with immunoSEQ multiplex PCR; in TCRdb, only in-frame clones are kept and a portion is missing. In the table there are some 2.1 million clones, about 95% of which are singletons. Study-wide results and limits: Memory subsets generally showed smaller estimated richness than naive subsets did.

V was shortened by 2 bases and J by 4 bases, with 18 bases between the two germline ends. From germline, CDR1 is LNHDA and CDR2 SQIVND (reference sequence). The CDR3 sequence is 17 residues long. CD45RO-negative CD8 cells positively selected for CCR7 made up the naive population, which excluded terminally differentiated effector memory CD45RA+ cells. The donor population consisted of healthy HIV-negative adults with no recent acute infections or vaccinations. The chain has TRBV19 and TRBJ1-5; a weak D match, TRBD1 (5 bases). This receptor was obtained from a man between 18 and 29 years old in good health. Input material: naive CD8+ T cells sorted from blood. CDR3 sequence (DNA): TGTGCCAGTAGTATAATTGCGGGATTCGCAGGGAATCAGCCCCAGCATTTT. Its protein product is CASSIIAGFAGNQPQHF.